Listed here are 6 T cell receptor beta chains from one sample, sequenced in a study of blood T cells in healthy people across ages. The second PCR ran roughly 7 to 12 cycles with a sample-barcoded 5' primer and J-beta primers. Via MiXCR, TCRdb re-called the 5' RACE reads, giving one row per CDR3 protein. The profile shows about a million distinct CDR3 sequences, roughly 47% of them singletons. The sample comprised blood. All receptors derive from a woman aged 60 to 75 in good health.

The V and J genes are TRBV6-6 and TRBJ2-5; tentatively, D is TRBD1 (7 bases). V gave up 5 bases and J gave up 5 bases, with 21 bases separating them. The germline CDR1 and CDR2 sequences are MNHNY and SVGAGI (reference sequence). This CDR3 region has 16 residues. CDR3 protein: CASSQSHEGAGETQYF. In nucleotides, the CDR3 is TGTGCCAGCAGTCAATCCCACGAGGGGGCGGGGGAGACCCAGTACTTC.

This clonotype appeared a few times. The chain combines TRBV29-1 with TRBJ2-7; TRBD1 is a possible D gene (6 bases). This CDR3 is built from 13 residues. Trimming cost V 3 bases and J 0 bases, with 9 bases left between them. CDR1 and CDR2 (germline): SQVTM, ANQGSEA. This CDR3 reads CSVEPTGSYEQYF. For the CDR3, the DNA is TGCAGCGTTGAGCCGACAGGCTCCTACGAGCAGTACTTC.

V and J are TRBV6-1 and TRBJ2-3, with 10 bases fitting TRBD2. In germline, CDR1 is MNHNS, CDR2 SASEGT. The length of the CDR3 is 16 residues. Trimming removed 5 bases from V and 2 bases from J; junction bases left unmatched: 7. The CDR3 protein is CASSPRTSGYTDTQYF. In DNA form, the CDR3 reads TGTGCCAGCAGTCCCCGGACTAGCGGATACACAGATACGCAGTATTTT.

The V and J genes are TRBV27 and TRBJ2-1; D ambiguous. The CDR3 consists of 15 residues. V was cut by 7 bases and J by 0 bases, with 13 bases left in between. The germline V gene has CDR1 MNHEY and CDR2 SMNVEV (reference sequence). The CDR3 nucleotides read TGTGCCAGCAATGGTTATCTGAGCTCCTACAATGAGCAGTTCTTC. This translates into CASNGYLSSYNEQFF.

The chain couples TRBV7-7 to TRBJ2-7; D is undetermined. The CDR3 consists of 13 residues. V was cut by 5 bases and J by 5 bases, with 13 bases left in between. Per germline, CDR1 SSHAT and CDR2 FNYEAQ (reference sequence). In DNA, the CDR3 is TGTGCCAGCAGCCGCTCAGCAGTCGACGAGCAGTACTTC. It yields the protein CASSRSAVDEQYF.

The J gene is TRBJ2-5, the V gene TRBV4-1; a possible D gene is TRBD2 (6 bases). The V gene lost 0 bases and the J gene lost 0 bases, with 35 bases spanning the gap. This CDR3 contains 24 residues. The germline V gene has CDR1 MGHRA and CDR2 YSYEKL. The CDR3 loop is CASSQEGGGVRPLFLALYQETQYF. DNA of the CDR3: TGCGCCAGCAGCCAAGAGGGAGGTGGGGTCAGGCCGTTGTTCCTCGCCCTGTACCAAGAGACCCAGTACTTC.